This T cell receptor (beta chain) was captured by sequencing in a study of CD8+CD57+ T cells in acquired aplastic anemia. Patients selected for sequencing had displayed CD8+CD57+ cell expansion by flow cytometry. Patients had received no therapy at the time of blood sampling. The CDR3 has 17 amino acids. The V gene's germline CDR1 is LGHNA and CDR2 YSLEER. Genomic DNA, serving as template, underwent TCR beta VDJ and CDR3 profiling. TCRdb recomputed calls from the reads with MiXCR, one row per CDR3 protein. The table has approximately 220,000 distinct CDR3 sequences, around 43% seen once. Details on this clonotype: A junction end diverges from the germline sequence, so it may reflect a read error.

The V gene is TRBV4-3, the J gene TRBJ1-1; no clear D. The sample was sorted CD4+, CD8+, or CD8+CD57+ T cells (not recorded which) from PBMCs. The receptor comes from a human donor with aplastic anemia. In DNA form, the CDR3 reads TGCGCCGGCAGCCAAGATTATTTAGGTAGCGAGGGCACTGAAGCTTTCTTT. Encoded protein: CAGSQDYLGSEGTEAFF.